The 21 T cell receptor beta chains given below trace back to one sample, sequenced in a study of PD-1 blockade in classical Hodgkin lymphoma. Time point defined: cycle 4 day 1 (C4D1), after 6 weeks of nivolumab. All the patients suffered relapse after autologous stem cell transplantation, and brentuximab vedotin exposure differed. Only in-frame clones appear in the TCRdb table, and some are missing; sequencing was by immunoSEQ multiplex PCR. In the table there are approximately 96,000 clones, 85% to 95% of which are singletons. The specimen was peripheral blood mononuclear cells (PBMCs), collected before the fourth cycle of nivolumab. Every receptor here comes from a human donor with classical Hodgkin lymphoma.

The V call is TRBV27, the J call TRBJ1-5; D gene uncertain. V was shortened by 4 bases and J by 0 bases, with 4 bases between the two germline ends. The CDR3 spans 13 residues. Looked up from germline, CDR1 is MNHEY and CDR2 is SMNVEV (reference sequence). The CDR3 DNA reads TGTGCCAGCAGTTGGGATAGCAATCAGCCCCAGCATTTT. The encoded protein is CASSWDSNQPQHF.

V gene TRBV4-1 combines with J gene TRBJ1-3; TRBD1 agrees at 10 bases. Germline CDR1 reads MGHRA; CDR2 reads YSYEKL. After removal of 4 bases from V and 3 bases from J, the junction contained 9 bases not matched to a gene. The CDR3 contains 17 residues. The CDR3 spells CASSRQTGGGFGNTIYF. As DNA, the CDR3 is TGCGCCAGCAGCCGTCAGACAGGGGGCGGTTTTGGAAACACCATATATTTT.

In its sample, this clone was seen once. CDR3 region: CSDRTGFIPSSYNEQFF. For the CDR3, the DNA is TGCAGCGATAGGACAGGTTTTATTCCTAGCTCCTACAATGAGCAGTTCTTC. The rearrangement links TRBV29-1 to TRBJ2-1, with 7 nucleotides matching TRBD1. Germline V CDR1 and CDR2: SQVTM, ANQGSEA. The CDR3 runs to 17 residues. J lost 0 bases, V lost 7 bases, and 15 bases had no gene match.

This chain joins TRBV28 and TRBJ2-5, with a tentative D call TRBD1 (6 bases). Germline CDR1 is MDHEN and CDR2 is SYDVKM. V shed 5 bases and J shed 7 bases, with 14 bases lying between them. The CDR3 covers 13 residues. This CDR3 reads CASSPTGYPTQYF. CDR3 sequence (DNA): TGTGCCAGCAGTCCAACAGGGTATCCGACCCAGTACTTC.

This chain connects TRBV5-1 to TRBJ2-7, with TRBD1 identical over 7 bases. CDR1 and CDR2 (germline): SGHRS, YFSETQ. V lost 4 bases, J lost 4 bases, and 11 bases stayed unmatched. The CDR3 extends over 15 amino acids. The CDR3 sequence is CASSPDMGQIYEQYF. Written as DNA, the CDR3 is TGCGCCAGCAGCCCGGATATGGGACAGATATACGAGCAGTACTTC. Filled out from reference TRBV5-1 and TRBJ2-7, the complete variable domain reads KAGVTQTPRYLIKTRGQQVTLSCSPISGHRSVSWYQQTPGQGLQFLFEYFSETQRNKGNFPGRFSGRQFSNSRSEMNVSTLELGDSALYLCASSPDMGQIYEQYFGPGTRLTVT.

This rearrangement joins TRBV19 to TRBJ2-7; 10 bases are shared with TRBD1. Germline V CDR1 and CDR2: LNHDA, SQIVND (reference sequence). This CDR3 spans 15 amino acids. The junction had 7 bases not matched to a gene; V was cut back by 5 bases and J by 3 bases. The CDR3 DNA follows: TGTGCCAGTAGTTCCCCCGGGACAGGGGACTACGAGCAGTACTTC. Encoded protein: CASSSPGTGDYEQYF.

This clone showed up just once. The genes are TRBV6-5 and TRBJ2-7; maybe TRBD2 (6 bases). Germline V gives CDR1 MNHEY, CDR2 SVGAGI. Trimming pared 4 bases from V and 5 bases from J, leaving 12 bases between. The CDR3 loop spans 13 amino acids. CDR3 in amino acids: CASSSPSGDEQYF. The CDR3 bases are TGTGCCAGCAGTTCCCCCTCGGGGGACGAGCAGTACTTC.

V is TRBV27 and J is TRBJ1-1, with 7 bases fitting TRBD1. The J segment lost 11 bases and the V segment lost 5 bases, leaving 17 bases of the junction unmatched. Per the germline V gene, CDR1 is MNHEY and CDR2 is SMNVEV (reference sequence). This CDR3 has 15 amino acids. The CDR3: CASSPALRTGPGAFF. The CDR3, as DNA: TGTGCCAGCAGTCCGGCCTTGAGGACAGGACCTGGGGCTTTCTTT.

This chain connects TRBV27 to TRBJ2-2; TRBD2 matches at 8 bases. V trimming: 3 bases; J trimming: 6 bases; junction bases outside the gene matches: 6. This CDR3 comprises 15 residues. The V gene's germline CDR1 is MNHEY and CDR2 SMNVEV (reference sequence). CDR3 coding DNA: TGTGCCAGCAGTTTGACGGGAGGGCCGTCCGGGGAGCTGTTTTTT. Translating gives CASSLTGGPSGELFF.

CDR3 region: CAGRTAWGGNTIYF. DNA for the CDR3: TGTGCCGGAAGGACCGCTTGGGGTGGAAACACCATATATTTT. The chain links TRBV30 to TRBJ1-3; D remains ambiguous. V shed 8 bases and J shed 3 bases, with 17 bases lying between them. Germline V gene data show CDR1 as GTSNPN and CDR2 as SVGIG (reference sequence). The CDR3 runs to 14 residues.

This chain joins TRBV28 and TRBJ2-1; 7 nucleotides align to TRBD2. Germline CDR1 is MDHEN and CDR2 is SYDVKM. CDR3 size: 17 residues. The V and J ends lost 4 bases and 6 bases, in that order; junction bases with no gene match: 15. The CDR3 loop reads CASSSPGDYYYRNEQFF. CDR3 coding DNA: TGTGCCAGCAGTTCCCCTGGGGACTATTATTATCGCAATGAGCAGTTCTTC.

The table lists this clone with a count of one. This chain connects TRBV6-1 to TRBJ1-3; D is ambiguous. Germline CDR1 reads MNHNS; CDR2 reads SASEGT. The CDR3 runs to 16 residues. V was trimmed by 2 bases and J by 0 bases, leaving 11 bases between them. In DNA form, the CDR3 reads TGTGCCAGCAGTGAATTCGCCCCCTTCTCTGGAAACACCATATATTTT. Translating gives CASSEFAPFSGNTIYF.

The rearrangement links TRBV10-1 to TRBJ2-1; 11 bases map to TRBD2. Looked up from germline, CDR1 is WNHNN and CDR2 is SYGVQD (reference sequence). The trim removed 3 bases at V and 6 bases at J, leaving 7 bases unmatched. The CDR3 runs 16 residues. The CDR3, as DNA: TGCGCCAGCAGTGAATTTTATGGGACTAGCGGCAATGAGCAGTTCTTC. Protein sequence: CASSEFYGTSGNEQFF.

The chain links TRBV29-1 to TRBJ1-1; D is undetermined. Deletions cut 4 bases from V and 6 bases from J, with 9 bases between. The length of the CDR3 is 11 residues. Per the germline V gene, CDR1 is SQVTM and CDR2 is ANQGSEA. In nucleotides, the CDR3 is TGCAGCGTTGGGAGGTCCTCTGAAGCTTTCTTT. Translation gives CSVGRSSEAFF.

The rearrangement joins TRBV19 to TRBJ2-1; D is ambiguous. CDR3 length: 13 residues. The V and J ends lost 4 bases and 9 bases respectively, with 13 bases between them. Germline V lookup: CDR1 LNHDA, CDR2 SQIVND (reference sequence). CDR3 residues: CASSRPDWTEQFF. Written as DNA, the CDR3 is TGTGCCAGTAGTAGACCCGATTGGACTGAGCAGTTCTTC.

This clone has only a few counts. This chain links TRBV6-6 with TRBJ1-6, with D possibly matching TRBD1 (5 bases). This CDR3 region has 13 residues. The V gene lost 5 bases and the J gene lost 9 bases, with 11 bases spanning the gap. Germline CDR1 reads MNHNY; CDR2 reads SVGAGI (reference sequence). The CDR3 region is CASSPRDSSPLHF. In DNA, the CDR3 is TGTGCCAGCAGTCCCCGGGACTCTTCACCCCTCCACTTT.

The rearrangement uses TRBV30 and TRBJ2-7; TRBD1 matches at 10 bases. V lost 8 bases and J lost 4; bases outside the gene matches: 5. Germline V CDR1 and CDR2: GTSNPN, SVGIG (reference sequence). The CDR3 has 12 residues. Here the CDR3 DNA reads TGTGCCCTGACAGGGGGCCTTTACGAGCAGTACTTC. As protein: CALTGGLYEQYF.

The chain combines TRBV5-4 with TRBJ1-2; TRBD1 aligns across 9 bases. Germline V gene data show CDR1 as SGHNT and CDR2 as YYREEE (reference sequence). CDR3 size: 14 residues. Losses at the gene ends were 5 bases for V and 4 bases for J; bases not matched to a gene: 6. This CDR3 reads CASRRTGGAYGYTF. In nucleotides, the CDR3 is TGTGCCAGCAGGAGAACAGGGGGCGCCTATGGCTACACCTTC.

J is TRBJ2-5 and V is TRBV25-1, with a weak D call TRBD2 (6 bases). CDR3 size: 16 residues. Per the germline V gene, CDR1 is MGHDK and CDR2 is SYGVNS. V lost 1 base, J lost 2 bases, and 14 bases lay in between. The CDR3 coding sequence is TGTGCCAGCAGTGAATTAAACGGGCGGGAACAAGAGACCCAGTACTTC. The encoded protein is CASSELNGREQETQYF.

This chain uses TRBV5-6 with TRBJ2-2; D call uncertain. Germline assignment: CDR1 SGHDT and CDR2 YYEEEE. This CDR3 spans 12 amino acids. The V end was cut by 2 bases, the J end by 8 bases, with 7 bases between. CDR3 sequence (DNA): TGTGCCAGCAGCTTAGGAGTTGGGGAGCTGTTTTTT. Its protein product is CASSLGVGELFF.

Turning to this clone: The junction and the germline gene differ at one end; a read error may be behind it. This chain uses TRBV7-7 with TRBJ2-1, with a possible D match to TRBD2 (6 bases). Germline V CDR1 and CDR2: SSHAT, FNYEAQ (reference sequence). CDR3 length: 13 residues. For the CDR3, the DNA is TGTGCTAGCAGCCTCCGGGAGCCCAGTGAGCAGTTCTTC. Its translation is CASSLREPSEQFF.